Presented here are 25 T cell receptor beta chains from one specimen sequenced in a study of post-analysis software for immune sequencing data. For these TCRs, the target antigens are not known. Unique-molecular-identifier-tagged TCR beta cDNA libraries were used. MiXCR was run by TCRdb on the PCR reads, yielding one entry per CDR3 protein. Seen here are around 200,000 distinct CDR3 sequences, 29% observed once, and the top ten hold 3.4%. Findings and caveats of the study: Controls showed lower frequencies than patients for five TRBV segments, and TRBV5-6, TRBV5-1 and TRBV20-1 were among these.

The sample taken for sequencing was blood. The receptors derive from a girl aged 2-17 years with multiple sclerosis.

Ten or more counts support this clonotype. V and J are TRBV20-1 and TRBJ1-5; D not resolved. CDR1 is DFQATT, CDR2 SNEGSKA, per germline (reference sequence). The V gene lost 8 bases and the J gene lost 6 bases, with 14 bases spanning the gap. This CDR3 has 12 amino acids. In DNA, the CDR3 is TGCAGTCTCAGGCAGACGGGTCAGCCCCAGCATTTT. This sequence encodes CSLRQTGQPQHF.

This clonotype came up many times. Here the CDR3 DNA reads TGCAGCGGGGGGGGACACAACTATGGCTACACCTTC. This codes for CSGGGHNYGYTF. The chain joins TRBV29-1 to TRBJ1-2; the D gene is possibly TRBD1 (6 bases). Germline-derived CDR1 and CDR2 are SQVTM and ANQGSEA. The CDR3 runs 12 residues. V was shortened by 7 bases and J by 2 bases, with 11 bases between the two germline ends.

On this clonotype: A much larger clone differs by one base, so this may be a read error. The chain combines TRBV7-3 with TRBJ2-1; D may be TRBD2 (6 bases). CDR3 length: 15 amino acids. Trimming took off 5 bases at V and 13 bases at J, with 24 bases between the two ends. Germline CDR1 and CDR2: SGHTA and FQGTGA. CDR3: CASSPGTYRQETQFF. The CDR3 region has the DNA TGTGCCAGCAGCCCCGGGACTTACAGGCAAGAGACCCAGTTCTTC.

This clonotype has ten or more counts. The J gene is TRBJ2-1, the V gene TRBV7-9; TRBD2 might be the D (5 bases). The V and J ends lost 3 bases and 3 bases respectively, with 12 bases between them. There are 15 residues in the CDR3. Germline V gene data show CDR1 as SEHNR and CDR2 as FQNEAQ (reference sequence). The CDR3 DNA reads TGTGCCAGCAGCTTCGCAGCCGGGATCTACAATGAGCAGTTCTTC. Translated: CASSFAAGIYNEQFF.

The chain recombines TRBV12-3 or TRBV12-4 with TRBJ1-2; D is possibly TRBD1 (5 bases). The germline V and J ends were trimmed by 7 bases and 6 bases, with 18 bases remaining between them. The CDR3 is 14 amino acids. CDR3 sequence (DNA): TGTGCCAGCACCAAACGGGGCGGCCTCCATGGCTACACCTTC. Its protein is CASTKRGGLHGYTF.

The chain has TRBV20-1 and TRBJ1-5, with D perhaps matching TRBD1 (5 bases). Trimming shortened V by 3 bases and J by 3 bases, and 12 bases separated the two germline ends. Germline CDR1 DFQATT, CDR2 SNEGSKA (reference sequence). This CDR3 is built from 14 residues. The CDR3 coding sequence is TGCAGTGCTAGCGACAGTTATAACAATCAGCCCCAGCATTTT. Encoded protein: CSASDSYNNQPQHF.

Concerning this clonotype: The junction does not match germline at one end; this may be a read error. V gene TRBV12-3 or TRBV12-4 combines with J gene TRBJ2-3; no clear D. The CDR3 loop spans 15 amino acids. CDR3 in DNA: TGTGCCAGCAGTCCTCTAGGTAAGAACACAGATACGCAATATTTT. Its protein product is CASSPLGKNTDTQYF.

The V call is TRBV5-1, the J call TRBJ2-2; maybe TRBD1 (5 bases). Germline CDR1 and CDR2: SGHRS and YFSETQ. V lost 3 bases to trimming and J lost 5 bases, with 11 bases between them. CDR3 length: 14 amino acids. The chain's CDR3 is CASSWGPNTGELFF. The CDR3 DNA sequence: TGCGCCAGCAGCTGGGGCCCTAATACCGGGGAGCTGTTTTTT.

The chain is built from TRBV20-1 and TRBJ2-1; D is uncertain. The V end lost 6 bases, the J end lost 8 bases, and 14 bases lay between the germline ends. The CDR3 spans 12 residues. Germline CDR1 is DFQATT and CDR2 is SNEGSKA (reference sequence). CDR3 region: CSARTGRYEQFF. The CDR3 bases are TGCAGTGCCCGAACCGGTAGATATGAGCAGTTCTTC.

This clonotype was observed at least ten times. This CDR3 reads CASKAGTKDTQYF. The CDR3 coding sequence is TGCGCCAGCAAAGCGGGGACTAAAGATACGCAGTATTTT. The rearrangement links TRBV5-1 to TRBJ2-3; 7 bases line up with TRBD2. The CDR3 is made up of 13 amino acids. V lost 6 bases to trimming and J lost 5 bases; unmatched junction nucleotides: 6. CDR1 SGHRS and CDR2 YFSETQ come from the germline V gene.

This clonotype was picked up a small number of times. The chain employs TRBV20-1 and TRBJ2-5, with no clear D. Germline lookup yields CDR1 DFQATT and CDR2 SNEGSKA (reference sequence). CDR3 length: 14 residues. Trimming removed 3 bases at V and 6 bases at J, with 17 bases between. CDR3 nucleotides: TGCAGTGCTAGGGCGCCTTTCCTTTGGAAGACCCAGTACTTC. Translated, it gives CSARAPFLWKTQYF.

The V gene is TRBV29-1, the J gene TRBJ1-1; D ambiguous. Germline V CDR1 and CDR2: SQVTM, ANQGSEA. Trimming removed 7 bases at V and 8 bases at J, with 20 bases between. The CDR3 extends over 13 amino acids. CDR3 in DNA: TGCAGCGCGGCGTATCGTATCCGCAACGAAGCTTTCTTT. It is translated as CSAAYRIRNEAFF.

With respect to this clonotype: Just one base apart from a much larger clone, this may be a read error. This chain joins TRBV4-1 and TRBJ2-7; D may be TRBD1 (6 bases). CDR3 size: 18 residues. CDR1 is MGHRA and CDR2 is YSYEKL in the germline V gene. This CDR3 reads CAGSQQDSSTGNSYEQYF. The CDR3 region has the DNA TGCGCCGGCAGCCAACAAGATTCTTCGACAGGCAACTCCTACGAGCAGTACTTC.

A word on this clonotype: The germline gene is not matched at one end of the junction; a read error may be the cause. This sequence joins TRBV5-1 and TRBJ2-2; 8 bases align to TRBD1. The CDR3 spans 15 residues. Germline loops: CDR1 SGHRS, CDR2 YFSETQ. CDR3 DNA: TGCGCCGGCAGCCGGGACAGGCAGAACACCGGGGAGCTGTTTTTT. As protein: CAGSRDRQNTGELFF.

CDR3 coding DNA: TGCGCCAGCAGCCAAGATCTGAGTGGGACAGGGGAGAGAGAGCAGTACTTC. As protein: CASSQDLSGTGEREQYF. The chain uses TRBV4-1 and TRBJ2-7; 10 positions match TRBD1. This CDR3 spans 17 amino acids. V shed 0 bases and J 7 bases; nucleotides not matched to a gene: 12. Germline CDR1 is MGHRA and CDR2 is YSYEKL.

There are a few counts of this clonotype. At one of its ends the junction is not consistent with the germline gene, which may arise from a read error. This rearrangement joins TRBV18 to TRBJ2-1, with 10 nucleotides matching TRBD1. This CDR3 is built from 16 residues. Germline V gene sequence: CDR1 KGHSH, CDR2 LQKENI. The CDR3 reads CASSPPGTGVLNEQFF. CDR3 DNA sequence: TGTGCCAGCTCCCCACCAGGGACAGGGGTCTTGAATGAGCAGTTCTTC.

This clonotype was detected ten times or more. The chain joins TRBV12-3 or TRBV12-4 to TRBJ2-5; tentative D call: TRBD2 (5 bases). The CDR3 is made up of 14 amino acids. Between the trimmed V and J ends, which lost 6 bases and 4 bases, there was a span of 15 bases. DNA of the CDR3: TGTGCCAGCAGCTGGACTTCGACGGGAGAGACCCAGTACTTC. Its translation is CASSWTSTGETQYF.

This clonotype was detected many times. The rearrangement links TRBV29-1 to TRBJ2-3; 7 bases align to TRBD1. CDR1 and CDR2 from the germline V gene are SQVTM and ANQGSEA. The CDR3 has 14 residues. Losses at the gene ends were 2 bases for V and 2 bases for J; bases not matched to a gene: 4. The CDR3 DNA follows: TGCAGCGTTGAAAAGGGGGCTCACACAGATACGCAGTATTTT. Amino acid sequence: CSVEKGAHTDTQYF.

The gene calls are TRBV20-1 and TRBJ2-1; 8 bases are a match to TRBD2. V lost 4 bases, J lost 3 bases, and 8 bases stayed unmatched. Germline lookup yields CDR1 DFQATT and CDR2 SNEGSKA (reference sequence). The CDR3 consists of 15 residues. CDR3 in amino acids: CSAINLAGSYNEQFF. CDR3 in DNA: TGCAGTGCTATAAATCTAGCGGGCAGCTACAATGAGCAGTTCTTC.

In this sample, this clonotype turned up many times. The V gene is TRBV3-1, the J gene TRBJ2-7; no firm D call. Germline assignment: CDR1 LGHDT and CDR2 YNNKEL (reference sequence). V lost 6 bases, J lost 7 bases, and 10 bases lay in between. The CDR3 covers 11 residues. The CDR3 DNA reads TGTGCCAGCAGACATAGTGGGGAGCAGTACTTC. This gives the protein CASRHSGEQYF.

In its sample, this clonotype was seen many times. The V and J genes are TRBV29-1 and TRBJ2-1; the D gene is possibly TRBD2 (5 bases). The CDR3 consists of 14 residues. V dropped 5 bases and J dropped 1 base, with 12 bases sitting between them. Per the germline V gene, CDR1 is SQVTM and CDR2 is ANQGSEA. CDR3 loop: CSVLGDRSYNEQFF. DNA for the CDR3: TGCAGCGTTCTCGGGGATAGGTCCTACAATGAGCAGTTCTTC.

This clonotype was counted between two and nine times. Given a much more abundant clone one base away, this may be a read error. The chain joins TRBV7-9 to TRBJ2-7, with D perhaps matching TRBD1 (6 bases). Looked up from germline, CDR1 is SEHNR and CDR2 is FQNEAQ (reference sequence). The CDR3 covers 14 residues. V lost 4 bases and J 0 bases, leaving 10 bases between the germline ends. CDR3 DNA: TGTGCCAGCAGCTGGGACACTGTCTCCTACGAGCAGTACTTC. Its translation is CASSWDTVSYEQYF. Looking up the rest from reference TRBV7-9 and TRBJ2-7 gives the full variable domain: DTGVSQNPRHKITKRGQNVTFRCDPISEHNRLYWYRQTLGQGPEFLTYFQNEAQLEKSRLLSDRFSAERPKGSFSTLEIQRTEQGDSAMYLCASSWDTVSYEQYFGPGTRLTVT.

The rearrangement uses TRBV28 and TRBJ1-1, with 7 bases lining up with TRBD1. Germline lookup yields CDR1 MDHEN and CDR2 SYDVKM. Unmatched junction bases numbered 8, after V lost 7 bases and J lost 6 bases. This CDR3 comprises 13 residues. The CDR3 loop is CASKTGINSEAFF. For the CDR3, the DNA is TGTGCCAGCAAGACAGGGATTAATTCTGAAGCTTTCTTT.

On this clonotype: A much larger clonotype is one base distant, so this may be a read error. This chain joins TRBV12-3 or TRBV12-4 and TRBJ2-4, with D tentatively TRBD2 (5 bases). V dropped 8 bases and J dropped 6 bases, with 20 bases sitting between them. This CDR3 is 15 amino acids long. The CDR3 loop is CASGGSESVGNIQYF. The CDR3 region has the DNA TGTGCCAGCGGAGGTAGCGAGAGTGTGGGAAACATTCAGTACTTC.

This clonotype was recorded many times. The genes are TRBV7-8 and TRBJ2-5; D uncertain. The CDR3 length is 14 residues. V gave up 6 bases and J gave up 0 bases, with 11 bases separating them. The germline gives CDR1 SGHVS, CDR2 FQNEAQ. CDR3 loop: CASRPARYQETQYF. CDR3 sequence (DNA): TGTGCCAGCAGGCCAGCTAGGTACCAAGAGACCCAGTACTTC.